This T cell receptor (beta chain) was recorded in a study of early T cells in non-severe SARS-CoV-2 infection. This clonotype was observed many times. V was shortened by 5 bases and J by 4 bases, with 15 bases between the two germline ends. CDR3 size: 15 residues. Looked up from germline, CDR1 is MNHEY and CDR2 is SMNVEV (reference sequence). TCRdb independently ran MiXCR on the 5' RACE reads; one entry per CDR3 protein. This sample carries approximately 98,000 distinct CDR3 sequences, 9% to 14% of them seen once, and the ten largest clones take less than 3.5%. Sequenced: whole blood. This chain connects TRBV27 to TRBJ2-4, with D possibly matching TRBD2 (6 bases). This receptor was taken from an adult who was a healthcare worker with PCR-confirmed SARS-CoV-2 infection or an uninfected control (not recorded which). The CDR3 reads CASSARLGRKNIQYF. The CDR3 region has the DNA TGTGCCAGCAGTGCCCGACTAGGCCGGAAAAACATTCAGTACTTC.